This T cell receptor (beta chain) comes out of a study of T-cell reconstitution after alpha-beta-depleted transplantation in children. This clonotype came up a few times. The CDR3 sequence is 15 residues long. V lost 5 bases, J lost 2 bases, and 4 bases stayed unmatched. Preparation of the TCRbeta library used unique molecular identifiers. TCRdb recomputed calls from the PCR reads with MiXCR, one row per CDR3 protein. Here the sample spans about 500,000 distinct CDR3 sequences, approximately 30% being singletons. The material sequenced was PBMCs from the stem cell graft donor, taken from the stem cell graft. The chain is built from TRBV12-3 or TRBV12-4 and TRBJ2-1, with 9 nucleotides matching TRBD2. The sequence came from a human donor who donated a stem cell graft to a child with aplastic anemia. The CDR3 region is CASSRAGGPYNEQFF. As DNA, the CDR3 is TGTGCCAGCAGTAGGGCGGGAGGGCCCTACAATGAGCAGTTCTTC.